This T cell receptor (beta chain) was observed in a study of T cells in localized non-small cell lung cancer (dated by TCRdb to about 2020). Broadly, across the study: Comparing tumors with uninvolved tumor-adjacent lungs, the study looked at the T cell repertoires of around 250 patients with early-stage NSCLC. The cohort was made up of around 250 treatment-naive NSCLC patients whose localized lung tumors had been resected. NSCLC patients had a mean age of roughly 64 years, and around 130 were male and about 98 female. Study-level results and caveats: A median of roughly 60 of the top 100 tumor clones turned up in the paired uninvolved adjacent lung, and fewer than 35 of those clones also ranked among the top 100 of that same adjacent lung. Since the design was exploratory, TCR variables were selected using unadjusted p-values with no false-discovery rate correction. Uninvolved tumor-adjacent lung showed the highest T cell clonality, higher than tumor, which suggests more focused antigenic responses in the adjacent lung. Because multi-region tumor sequencing was not performed, intratumor heterogeneity could not be ruled out. Longer overall survival was associated with higher blood T cell density, whereas shorter survival was associated with higher adjacent-lung clonality.

The immunoSEQ Assay was used to sequence TCR beta CDR3 regions from DNA. The authors' pipeline ran thus. T cell density was computed as TCR beta template counts normalized to usable DNA estimated by amplifying housekeeping genes. The preseqR package was used to estimate richness by extrapolating to 400,000 templates for PBMC samples and to 120,000 templates for tissue samples. Clonality was calculated as one minus Pielou's evenness. Differential abundance testing on productive amino-acid clonotypes, with a minimum total count of 5 and an alpha of 0.1, was used to identify tissue-enriched TCRs. The Jaccard Index and the Morisita Overlap Index were used to quantify repertoire overlap between compartments. GLIPH grouped TCR beta CDR3s together with public tetramer-defined viral CDR3s, and a viral motif had to include at least three viral sequences and show V-gene enrichment. TCRdb holds this immuneACCESS table with in-frame rearrangements only. Some clones are missing; in checked studies, unresolved V genes explain under half, and the rest has no known cause. V and J calls and clone size come straight from that table; D and trimming were deduced from the DNA. A total of 820 or so clones appear in this sample, around 24% of them only once. The top ten clonotypes cover approximately 23% of the sample.

At diagnosis, tumor, uninvolved tumor-adjacent lung and peripheral blood were collected and then preserved as a mix of FFPE and fresh-frozen material. This clone appeared a few times. Its binding antigen is unknown. The junction and the germline gene differ at one end; a read error may be behind it. In the germline V gene, CDR1 corresponds to MNHGY and CDR2 to SAAAGT. The CDR3 goes from the cysteine to the phenylalanine over 16 residues. Only the CDR3 region is kept as DNA, spanning 48 bases read in frame from base 1. This clonotype was sampled from a woman between 35 and 70 years old with stage I squamous cell lung carcinoma. The chain is encoded by TRBV6-8 joined to TRBJ2-1; the D region possibly corresponds to TRBD1 (7 bases align). The source material was lung tumor tissue, sampled before any cancer treatment. The nucleotide sequence is TGTGCCATCAGTCCGATAACTCGGCAGGGGGGCAATGAGCAGTTCTTC. It translates to CAISPITRQGGNEQFF.